This TCR beta chain came from a study of T cell repertoires in cytomegalovirus infection. Study information: Both CMV infection and a matching HLA type were indicated by public TCR beta signatures.

Each CDR3 protein is one row after TCRdb ran MiXCR on the reads. The sample has some 150,000 distinct CDR3 sequences, roughly a quarter seen once; the top ten hold 10% to 11%. There are a few counts of this clonotype. Its specificity is unknown. There are 12 residues in the CDR3. V shed 6 bases, J shed 5 bases, and the junction held 4 bases outside the gene matches. In germline, CDR1 is MNHEY, CDR2 SMNVEV (reference sequence). The study's findings and limits: Across the ex vivo response, the dominant clonotypes were HLA-C-restricted CMV-specific TCR beta clonotypes. Based on cumulative public TCR beta family frequency, carriers of CMV plus the relevant HLA were identified.

J is TRBJ2-7 and V is TRBV27; 7 bases are a match to TRBD1. This clonotype originated in a human donor in good health (CMV status not recorded). Some clones in this sample may be carry-over from other donors' samples. Material: PBMCs. CDR3 sequence (DNA): TGTGCCAGCAGCCCGACAGGGCACGAGCAGTACTTC. Protein product: CASSPTGHEQYF.